This passage covers 28 T cell receptor beta chains from one sample sequenced in a study of OX40 agonist ivuxolimab in advanced cancers. Sequenced by immunoSEQ multiplex PCR; TCRdb stores in-frame clones only, minus some. In the table there are around 62,000 clones, around 87% of which are singletons. Source: CD4+ or CD8+ T cells sorted from blood, taken in a trial of the OX40 agonist ivuxolimab. Receptors originate from an adult with an advanced solid tumor such as melanoma, head and neck, liver or kidney cancer.

This clone was detected only once. The chain has TRBV28 and TRBJ2-7; no firm D call. Germline V lookup: CDR1 MDHEN, CDR2 SYDVKM. The CDR3 is 13 amino acids. Trimming left V 5 bases short and J 2 bases short, with 10 bases between. For the CDR3, the DNA is TGTGCCAGCAGTACGCGTGCGGCCTACGAGCAGTACTTC. Translation gives CASSTRAAYEQYF.

This clone was seen once. The chain links TRBV5-1 to TRBJ1-1, with 7 bases lining up with TRBD1. V shed 1 base, J shed 4 bases, and the junction held 7 bases outside the gene matches. CDR3 size: 15 residues. Looked up from germline, CDR1 is SGHRS and CDR2 is YFSETQ. The CDR3 DNA is TGCGCCAGCAGCTTGCTCCAGGGGGGGTTCACTGAAGCTTTCTTT. The encoded protein is CASSLLQGGFTEAFF.

The rearrangement links TRBV30 to TRBJ1-2; 7 bases are shared with TRBD1. This CDR3 has 11 amino acids. Germline V lookup: CDR1 GTSNPN, CDR2 SVGIG (reference sequence). The junction had 6 bases not matched to a gene; V was cut back by 4 bases and J by 10 bases. DNA for the CDR3: TGTGCCTGGAAGGGAGGGGGCGACTACACCTTC. Translating gives CAWKGGGDYTF.

The chain joins TRBV5-1 to TRBJ2-3, with D possibly matching TRBD2 (7 bases). Between the trimmed V and J ends, which lost 4 bases and 5 bases, there was a span of 20 bases. The CDR3 contains 16 residues. Germline V lookup: CDR1 SGHRS, CDR2 YFSETQ. The CDR3 nucleotides read TGCGCCAGCAGCCCTCGGGGGGCGCTGGCTGGAGATACGCAGTATTTT. Translating it yields CASSPRGALAGDTQYF.

This clone has a single count. The CDR3 region has the DNA TGCAGTGCTAGCAGGGGGGATACGCAGTATTTT. Its protein is CSASRGDTQYF. The V call is TRBV20-1, the J call TRBJ2-3; 7 bases match TRBD1. The CDR3 covers 11 residues. V gave up 3 bases and J gave up 6 bases; unmatched junction bases: 0. Germline CDR1 DFQATT, CDR2 SNEGSKA (reference sequence).

V usage is TRBV28 and J usage is TRBJ1-5; D might be TRBD1 (6 bases). The V end lost 5 bases, the J end lost 7 bases, and 15 bases lay between the germline ends. Germline-derived CDR1 and CDR2 are MDHEN and SYDVKM. CDR3 length: 14 residues. The CDR3: CASSPQQGAQPQHF. The CDR3 bases are TGTGCCAGCAGTCCCCAACAGGGAGCGCAGCCCCAGCATTTT. Filled out from reference TRBV28 and TRBJ1-5, the complete variable domain reads DVKVTQSSRYLVKRTGEKVFLECVQDMDHENMFWYRQDPGLGLRLIYFSYDVKMKEKGDIPEGYSVSREKKERFSLILESASTNQTSMYLCASSPQQGAQPQHFGDGTRLSIL.

The V and J genes are TRBV18 and TRBJ2-3; 12 bases are a match to TRBD2. CDR3 length equals 15 residues. The V gene end was trimmed by 4 bases and the J gene end by 9 bases; junction bases not matched to a gene: 8. CDR1 and CDR2 from the germline V gene are KGHSH and LQKENI. This CDR3 is CASSRSSGGAPTQYF. Here the CDR3 DNA reads TGTGCCAGCTCACGATCTAGCGGGGGGGCCCCAACGCAGTATTTT.

In DNA form, the CDR3 reads TGTGCCAGCAGTTTAGGACCGGTTACTGGAGAGCAGTACTTC. This translates into CASSLGPVTGEQYF. The chain has TRBV27 and TRBJ2-7; D gene ambiguous. CDR3 size: 14 residues. Germline CDR1 reads MNHEY; CDR2 reads SMNVEV (reference sequence). The V end lost 2 bases, the J end lost 7 bases, and 15 bases lay between the germline ends.

V gene TRBV5-6 combines with J gene TRBJ1-4; unclear D gene. The CDR3 contains 12 residues. V lost 4 bases to trimming and J lost 4 bases, with 5 bases between them. The germline CDR1 and CDR2 sequences are SGHDT and YYEEEE. CDR3: CASSPLNEKLFF. The CDR3 DNA reads TGTGCCAGCAGCCCGCTTAATGAAAAACTGTTTTTT.

V gene TRBV29-1 combines with J gene TRBJ1-2; the match to TRBD1 covers 8 bases. Germline lookup yields CDR1 SQVTM and CDR2 ANQGSEA. This CDR3 has 13 residues. Trimming cost V 7 bases and J 8 bases; bases outside gene matches: 12. The CDR3, as DNA: TGCAGCGCTGGGGCAGGGGGCGCGGAGGGCTACACCTTC. Protein sequence: CSAGAGGAEGYTF.

This chain uses TRBV6-6 with TRBJ1-1; D perhaps matches TRBD1 (6 bases). Deletions cut 5 bases from V and 6 bases from J, with 10 bases between. This CDR3 is 12 amino acids long. CDR1 and CDR2 from the germline V gene are MNHNY and SVGAGI (reference sequence). CDR3 nucleotide sequence: TGTGCCAGCAGTATAACAGGGTCTGAAGCTTTCTTT. It codes for CASSITGSEAFF.

The gene calls are TRBV6-6 and TRBJ2-7; 7 nucleotides match TRBD1. Looked up from germline, CDR1 is MNHNY and CDR2 is SVGAGI (reference sequence). CDR3 length: 15 amino acids. J lost 3 bases, V lost 6 bases, and 11 bases had no gene match. CDR3 amino acids: CASSEDPGQNYEQYF. CDR3 sequence (DNA): TGTGCCAGCAGCGAAGATCCGGGACAGAACTACGAGCAGTACTTC.

The rearrangement links TRBV7-9 to TRBJ2-5; the match to TRBD1 covers 10 bases. This CDR3 spans 15 amino acids. Germline loops: CDR1 SEHNR, CDR2 FQNEAQ (reference sequence). The trim removed 5 bases at V and 4 bases at J, leaving 7 bases unmatched. The CDR3 bases are TGTGCCAGCAGCCGTGGGACAGGGGAGACAGAGACCCAGTACTTC. The encoded protein is CASSRGTGETETQYF.

This chain uses TRBV5-5 with TRBJ2-2; 8 bases agree with TRBD1. With 0 bases clipped from V and 5 bases from J, the junction kept 6 bases outside the gene matches. This CDR3 has 16 residues. The germline V gene encodes CDR1 SGHKS and CDR2 YYEKEE (reference sequence). The CDR3 loop is CASSLGQGARTGELFF. The CDR3 coding sequence is TGTGCCAGCAGCTTGGGCCAGGGGGCAAGAACCGGGGAGCTGTTTTTT. Based on the CDR3 plus reference TRBV5-5 and TRBJ2-2, the full variable domain is DAGVTQSPTHLIKTRGQQVTLRCSPISGHKSVSWYQQVLGQGPQFIFQYYEKEERGRGNFPDRFSARQFPNYSSELNVNALLLGDSALYLCASSLGQGARTGELFFGEGSRLTVL.

The chain uses TRBV5-1 and TRBJ2-5, with a possible D match to TRBD1 (6 bases). Germline loops: CDR1 SGHRS, CDR2 YFSETQ. Trimming left V 4 bases short and J 1 base short, with 11 bases between. This CDR3 spans 14 amino acids. This CDR3 is CASSTQGTQETQYF. In nucleotides, the CDR3 is TGCGCCAGCAGCACACAGGGTACCCAAGAGACCCAGTACTTC.

The rearrangement links TRBV7-2 to TRBJ1-5; a possible D gene is TRBD1 (6 bases). V was shortened by 3 bases and J by 4 bases, with 7 bases between the two germline ends. The CDR3 consists of 13 residues. Germline CDR1 and CDR2: SGHTA and FQGNSA. DNA of the CDR3: TGTGCCAGCAGCTTGGACAGAAATCAGCCCCAGCATTTT. Its protein product is CASSLDRNQPQHF.

The chain is built from TRBV10-1 and TRBJ1-5; D perhaps matches TRBD1 (5 bases). V dropped 4 bases and J dropped 0 bases, with 13 bases sitting between them. CDR1 is WNHNN and CDR2 is SYGVQD in the germline V gene (reference sequence). The length of the CDR3 is 16 residues. This CDR3 reads CASSVRGGYSNQPQHF. CDR3 in DNA: TGCGCCAGCAGTGTGAGGGGCGGTTATAGCAATCAGCCCCAGCATTTT.

In its sample, this clone was seen a few times. The chain joins TRBV13 to TRBJ1-2; D not resolved. Trimming took 3 bases from V and 2 from J, leaving 10 bases between them. Per the germline V gene, CDR1 is PRHDT and CDR2 is FYEKMQ (reference sequence). The CDR3 has 14 amino acids. In DNA form, the CDR3 reads TGTGCCAGCAGCTTTGGGCAAGGGAACTATGGCTACACCTTC. This sequence encodes CASSFGQGNYGYTF.

The chain links TRBV19 to TRBJ1-2; 9 nucleotides agree with TRBD1. From germline, CDR1 is LNHDA and CDR2 SQIVND (reference sequence). The CDR3 totals 14 residues. After removal of 6 bases from V and 4 bases from J, the junction contained 6 bases not matched to a gene. The CDR3 coding sequence is TGTGCCAGTAGGGAACCGGGACAGGGCTATGGCTACACCTTC. It specifies CASREPGQGYGYTF. Using reference TRBV19 and TRBJ1-2 for the parts outside the CDR3, the full variable domain is DGGITQSPKYLFRKEGQNVTLSCEQNLNHDAMYWYRQDPGQGLRLIYYSQIVNDFQKGDIAEGYSVSREKKESFPLTVTSAQKNPTAFYLCASREPGQGYGYTFGSGTRLTVV.

The table lists this clone with a few counts. The V gene is TRBV6-6, the J gene TRBJ1-5; TRBD1 aligns across 9 bases. The CDR3 loop spans 16 amino acids. The ends lost 3 bases at V and 0 bases at J; junction bases unmatched: 3. Germline V lookup: CDR1 MNHNY, CDR2 SVGAGI (reference sequence). DNA for the CDR3: TGTGCCAGCAGTTATACAGGGGGCAATAGCAATCAGCCCCAGCATTTT. Its protein is CASSYTGGNSNQPQHF.

The rearrangement links TRBV11-2 to TRBJ1-2; D is unresolved. Germline V lookup: CDR1 SGHAT, CDR2 FQNNGV. The CDR3 is 14 residues long. V was trimmed by 1 base and J by 3 bases, leaving 9 bases between them. This chain's CDR3 is CASSLGDFDYGYTF. The CDR3 DNA is TGTGCCAGCAGCTTAGGGGATTTCGACTATGGCTACACCTTC.

This clone appeared once. The chain is built from TRBV18 and TRBJ1-1; D gene ambiguous. Germline V gives CDR1 KGHSH, CDR2 LQKENI. This CDR3 comprises 15 residues. Trimming took 3 bases from V and 3 from J, leaving 14 bases between them. The CDR3 reads CASSPRGSIDTEAFF. In nucleotides, the CDR3 is TGTGCCAGCTCACCGCGGGGTAGTATTGACACTGAAGCTTTCTTT.

This chain connects TRBV5-6 to TRBJ2-5; TRBD2 agrees at 13 bases. With V trimmed by 0 bases and J by 4 bases, 3 bases remained unmatched. Germline CDR1 and CDR2: SGHDT and YYEEEE. This CDR3 region has 16 residues. Written as DNA, the CDR3 is TGTGCCAGCAGCTTGGTGAGGACTAGCGGGGGAGAGACCCAGTACTTC. Its translation: CASSLVRTSGGETQYF. The whole variable domain, filled in from reference TRBV5-6 and TRBJ2-5, reads DAGVTQSPTHLIKTRGQQVTLRCSPKSGHDTVSWYQQALGQGPQFIFQYYEEEERQRGNFPDRFSGHQFPNYSSELNVNALLLGDSALYLCASSLVRTSGGETQYFGPGTRLLVL.

In nucleotides, the CDR3 is TGCGCCAGCAGCCCTGCGCTGAGGGCCAACGTCCTGACTTTC. This translates into CASSPALRANVLTF. V is TRBV5-1 and J is TRBJ2-6; no reliable D call. The CDR3 spans 14 residues. Germline CDR1 SGHRS, CDR2 YFSETQ. V dropped 4 bases and J dropped 5 bases, with 10 bases sitting between them.

The CDR3 is CASSPRVGGDQPQHF. CDR3 bases: TGTGCCAGCAGCCCGAGGGTCGGGGGGGATCAGCCCCAGCATTTT. The rearrangement joins TRBV7-2 to TRBJ1-5; tentative D call: TRBD1 (5 bases). CDR1 SGHTA and CDR2 FQGNSA come from the germline V gene. The CDR3 spans 15 residues. Trimming removed 5 bases at V and 5 bases at J, with 16 bases between.

The chain recombines TRBV6-5 with TRBJ1-6; the D is unclear. The V gene lost 4 bases and the J gene lost 10 bases, with 11 bases spanning the gap. The CDR3 extends over 13 amino acids. Germline CDR1 is MNHEY and CDR2 is SVGAGI. The CDR3 here is CASSWARSSPLHF. In DNA, the CDR3 is TGTGCCAGCAGTTGGGCCCGTTCGTCACCCCTCCACTTT.

This clone was seen a handful of times. DNA for the CDR3: TGCGCCAGCAGCCAGGGCGAGGTCCGACATCGTGAAAAACTGTTTTTT. This gives the protein CASSQGEVRHREKLFF. The chain combines TRBV4-1 with TRBJ1-4; D is unclear. The germline V gene has CDR1 MGHRA and CDR2 YSYEKL. There are 16 residues in the CDR3. The ends were cut back, 3 bases at V and 7 bases at J, with 18 bases in the middle.

V gene TRBV6-6 combines with J gene TRBJ1-6, with 11 nucleotides matching TRBD1. Germline-derived CDR1 and CDR2 are MNHNY and SVGAGI (reference sequence). The CDR3 runs 16 residues. The V gene end was trimmed by 2 bases and the J gene end by 7 bases; junction bases not matched to a gene: 4. The CDR3 nucleotides are TGTGCCAGCAGTTACCGGGACAGGGGGGGCAATTCACCCCTCCACTTT. Translating it yields CASSYRDRGGNSPLHF.